The 20 T cell receptor beta chains below all came from one sample that was sequenced in a study of T cells after yellow fever vaccination. TCRdb re-called the 5' RACE reads with MiXCR, one entry per CDR3 protein. The repertoire holds some 350,000 distinct CDR3 sequences, about 4% seen once, with about 26% in the top ten. The sequencing here drew on PBMCs, taken 5 days after the yellow fever booster vaccination. These receptors all come from a man between 18 and 29 years old who received the YFV17D yellow fever vaccine.

This clonotype was seen a handful of times. Here the CDR3 reads CASKPGTTPGELFF. In DNA form, the CDR3 reads TGTGCCAGCAAACCCGGGACGACGCCGGGGGAGCTGTTTTTT. J is TRBJ2-2 and V is TRBV5-5; the D call may be TRBD1 or TRBD2 (5 bases each). Germline CDR1 is SGHKS and CDR2 is YYEKEE (reference sequence). The length of the CDR3 is 14 residues. V lost 6 bases to trimming and J lost 8 bases, with 17 bases between them.

This clonotype was seen only a few times. The chain employs TRBV24-1 and TRBJ1-5; 7 bases line up with TRBD1. Germline CDR1 and CDR2: KGHDR and SFDVKD. The CDR3 length is 16 residues. Germline trimming cut 4 bases from V and 3 bases from J; bases unmatched to any gene: 8. CDR3 residues: CATSDNRDSHNQPQHF. CDR3 DNA sequence: TGTGCCACCAGTGACAACCGGGACAGCCACAATCAGCCCCAGCATTTT.

This clonotype has more than one count but fewer than ten. This chain links TRBV29-1 with TRBJ2-2, with D unclear. V lost 4 bases to trimming and J lost 2 bases, with 8 bases between them. This CDR3 spans 13 amino acids. The germline gives CDR1 SQVTM, CDR2 ANQGSEA. CDR3 in amino acids: CSVAVGNTGELFF. The CDR3 DNA reads as TGCAGCGTTGCAGTTGGAAACACCGGGGAGCTGTTTTTT.

There are many counts of this clonotype. V gene TRBV29-1 combines with J gene TRBJ1-1; TRBD1 is a possible D gene (5 bases). V was cut by 4 bases and J by 3 bases, with 9 bases left in between. CDR3 length: 12 amino acids. The germline V gene encodes CDR1 SQVTM and CDR2 ANQGSEA. The CDR3 spells CSVGGMYTEAFF. CDR3 sequence (DNA): TGCAGCGTTGGGGGGATGTACACTGAAGCTTTCTTT.

In this sample, this clonotype turned up many times. This rearrangement joins TRBV5-1 to TRBJ2-3; D is perhaps TRBD2 (7 bases). The V gene lost 1 base and the J gene lost 6 bases, with 12 bases spanning the gap. In germline, CDR1 is SGHRS, CDR2 YFSETQ. This CDR3 has 14 amino acids. The CDR3 protein is CASSLLAGADTQYF. The CDR3 coding sequence is TGCGCCAGCAGCTTGCTGGCGGGGGCTGATACGCAGTATTTT.

This clonotype was counted only a few times. V gene TRBV20-1 combines with J gene TRBJ1-1; D remains ambiguous. Trimming left V 6 bases short and J 5 bases short, with 22 bases between. Germline values: CDR1 DFQATT, CDR2 SNEGSKA (reference sequence). The CDR3 extends over 15 amino acids. CDR3 nucleotide sequence: TGCAGTGCACTCCTCCCAGGTTCCGGAACGACTGAAGCTTTCTTT. It specifies CSALLPGSGTTEAFF.

This clonotype was counted many times. The gene calls are TRBV7-9 and TRBJ1-1, with D perhaps TRBD1 (5 bases). The CDR3 extends over 15 amino acids. Germline CDR1 and CDR2: SEHNR and FQNEAQ (reference sequence). V lost 4 bases and J lost 0, with 12 bases in between. The CDR3 reads CASSSSQVMNTEAFF. CDR3 sequence (DNA): TGTGCCAGCAGCTCCTCACAGGTGATGAACACTGAAGCTTTCTTT. Together with reference TRBV7-9 and TRBJ1-1, the CDR3 gives the full variable domain: DTGVSQNPRHKITKRGQNVTFRCDPISEHNRLYWYRQTLGQGPEFLTYFQNEAQLEKSRLLSDRFSAERPKGSFSTLEIQRTEQGDSAMYLCASSSSQVMNTEAFFGQGTRLTVV.

The chain uses TRBV11-2 and TRBJ1-5; a possible D gene is TRBD1 (5 bases). Germline V gene sequence: CDR1 SGHAT, CDR2 FQNNGV. This CDR3 contains 15 residues. Trimming removed 0 bases at V and 2 bases at J, with 8 bases between. CDR3 region: CASSLDRVGNQPQHF. The CDR3 nucleotides are TGTGCCAGCAGCTTAGACAGGGTGGGCAATCAGCCCCAGCATTTT.

At least ten counts were recorded for this clonotype. V gene TRBV7-2 combines with J gene TRBJ2-4; no reliable D call. From germline, CDR1 is SGHTA and CDR2 FQGNSA. Trimming left V 1 base short and J 6 bases short, with 19 bases between. The CDR3 is made up of 17 amino acids. The CDR3 bases are TGTGCCAGCAGCTTAGGATCGCGGTTCCTCACGGGAAACATTCAGTACTTC. Translated, it gives CASSLGSRFLTGNIQYF.

Only a few counts were recorded for this clonotype. The rearrangement links TRBV6-9 to TRBJ2-7; TRBD1 matches 8 bases. This CDR3 spans 14 amino acids. CDR1 is MNHGY and CDR2 is SVAAGI in the germline V gene. Unmatched junction bases numbered 7, after V lost 2 bases and J lost 7 bases. The CDR3 DNA is TGTGCCAGCAGTTATAAGACAGGGGCAGGAGAGCAGTACGTC. Translating it yields CASSYKTGAGEQYV.

A few counts support this clonotype. The gene calls are TRBV20-1 and TRBJ2-7, with 13 bases lining up with TRBD2. This CDR3 contains 16 residues. Germline V gene lookup returns CDR1 DFQATT and CDR2 SNEGSKA (reference sequence). The J segment lost 1 base and the V segment lost 3 bases, leaving 6 bases of the junction unmatched. In nucleotides, the CDR3 is TGCAGTGCTAGGGCGACTAGCGGGGGGACTTCCTACGAGCAGTACGTC. This translates into CSARATSGGTSYEQYV.

The V and J genes are TRBV9 and TRBJ2-3; TRBD1 might be the D (5 bases). The CDR3 is 15 amino acids. V was shortened by 3 bases and J by 2 bases, with 13 bases between the two germline ends. CDR1 is SGDLS and CDR2 is YYNGEE in the germline V gene. The CDR3 loop is CASSGGEFPTDTQYF. Written as DNA, the CDR3 is TGTGCCAGCAGCGGGGGCGAGTTCCCCACAGATACGCAGTATTTT.

The chain joins TRBV29-1 to TRBJ1-2; D may be TRBD1 (5 bases). The CDR3 has 11 amino acids. The germline V gene encodes CDR1 SQVTM and CDR2 ANQGSEA. Trimming took off 6 bases at V and 6 bases at J, with 11 bases between the two ends. CDR3 amino acids: CSVGAVNGYTF. CDR3 nucleotides: TGCAGCGTCGGGGCAGTTAATGGCTACACCTTC.

The chain carries TRBV20-1 and TRBJ2-5; D is ambiguous. Germline loops: CDR1 DFQATT, CDR2 SNEGSKA (reference sequence). Between the trimmed V and J ends, which lost 6 bases and 4 bases, there was a span of 9 bases. CDR3 length: 11 residues. CDR3 DNA: TGCAGTGCACCCGACCTAGAGACCCAGTACTTC. Residues: CSAPDLETQYF.

This clonotype was counted a few times. The chain is built from TRBV5-5 and TRBJ2-7, with unresolved D. The CDR3 runs to 16 residues. Germline CDR1 SGHKS, CDR2 YYEKEE (reference sequence). The ends were cut back, 1 base at V and 0 bases at J, with 14 bases in the middle. The CDR3 DNA is TGTGCCAGCAGCTTGAGGAATAGCCAGTACTCCTACGAGCAGTACGTC. It specifies CASSLRNSQYSYEQYV.

The chain employs TRBV27 and TRBJ2-5; perhaps TRBD1 as D (6 bases). The V gene lost 2 bases and the J gene lost 1 base, with 17 bases spanning the gap. CDR3 length: 17 residues. Germline assignment: CDR1 MNHEY and CDR2 SMNVEV (reference sequence). CDR3 in amino acids: CASSLKNHRDGQETQYF. CDR3 nucleotides: TGTGCCAGCAGTTTAAAGAATCACAGGGATGGCCAAGAGACCCAGTACTTC.

This clonotype occurred a few times. The gene calls are TRBV6-5 and TRBJ2-3; tentative D call: TRBD2 (8 bases). Deletions cut 0 bases from V and 4 bases from J, with 17 bases between. The CDR3 spans 17 residues. Germline CDR1 reads MNHEY; CDR2 reads SVGAGI. The CDR3 DNA sequence: TGTGCCAGCAGTTACTCGAGGGGGCGGGGGGCTGCAGATACGCAGTATTTT. Translating it yields CASSYSRGRGAADTQYF.

This clonotype appeared a few times. The V gene is TRBV7-3, the J gene TRBJ1-4; a weak D match, TRBD1 (6 bases). Germline CDR1 SGHTA, CDR2 FQGTGA. The CDR3 covers 15 residues. Deletions cut 5 bases from V and 7 bases from J, with 17 bases between. DNA of the CDR3: TGTGCCAGCAGCCCCAGGGGAGGCGGTATTGAAAAACTGTTTTTT. Translating it yields CASSPRGGGIEKLFF. Variable domain in full (rest from reference TRBV7-3 and TRBJ1-4): GAGVSQTPSNKVTEKGKYVELRCDPISGHTALYWYRQSLGQGPEFLIYFQGTGAADDSGLPNDRFFAVRPEGSVSTLKIQRTERGDSAVYLCASSPRGGGIEKLFFGSGTQLSVL.

This clonotype was seen repeatedly, ten times or more. The V call is TRBV27, the J call TRBJ2-7; D may be TRBD2 (7 bases). In germline, CDR1 is MNHEY, CDR2 SMNVEV (reference sequence). Trimming cost V 7 bases and J 0 bases, with 10 bases left between them. The CDR3 has 13 residues. CDR3 residues: CASMGGASYEQYF. The CDR3 coding sequence is TGTGCCAGCATGGGGGGGGCCTCCTACGAGCAGTACTTC.

The sample holds many counts of this clonotype. The rearrangement uses TRBV7-9 and TRBJ2-3; the match to TRBD2 covers 16 bases. Germline loops: CDR1 SEHNR, CDR2 FQNEAQ (reference sequence). The CDR3 covers 16 residues. V trimming: 3 bases; J trimming: 8 bases; junction bases outside the gene matches: 5. The CDR3 DNA sequence: TGTGCCAGCAGCTTCGGGACTAGCGGGGGGGAAGGTACGCAGTATTTT. Its translation: CASSFGTSGGEGTQYF.